This entry is about one TCR beta chain. V dropped 4 bases and J dropped 4; count of bases not matched to a gene: 9. From germline, CDR1 is SQVTM and CDR2 ANQGSEA. The CDR3 contains 15 residues. These data come from a study of T cell changes during pregnancy in multiple sclerosis. The data were produced by immunoSEQ multiplex PCR, yet TCRdb's version contains in-frame clones alone and is incomplete. There are more than 85,000 clones in the sample; 90% to 95% occur only once, and about 1% lies in the top ten. The V gene is TRBV29-1, the J gene TRBJ2-3, with 9 bases matching TRBD2. The specimen was peripheral blood, collected before pregnancy. The TCR was taken from a female donor with multiple sclerosis, enrolled in a pregnancy study. The CDR3 DNA follows: TGCAGCGTTGGCCTAGCGGGGAACAGGGCAGATACGCAGTATTTT. It encodes CSVGLAGNRADTQYF.